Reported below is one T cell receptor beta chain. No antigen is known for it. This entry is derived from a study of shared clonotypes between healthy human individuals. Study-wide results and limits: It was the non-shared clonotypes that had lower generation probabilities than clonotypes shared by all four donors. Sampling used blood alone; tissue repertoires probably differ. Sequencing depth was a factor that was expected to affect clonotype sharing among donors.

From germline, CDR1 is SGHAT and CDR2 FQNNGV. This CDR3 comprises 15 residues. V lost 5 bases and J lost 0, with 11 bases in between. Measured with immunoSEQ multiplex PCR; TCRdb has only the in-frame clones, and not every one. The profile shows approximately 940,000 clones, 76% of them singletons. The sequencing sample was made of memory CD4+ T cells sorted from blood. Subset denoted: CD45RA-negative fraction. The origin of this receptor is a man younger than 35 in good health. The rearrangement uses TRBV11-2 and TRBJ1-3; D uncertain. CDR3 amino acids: CASSRPLVSGNTIYF. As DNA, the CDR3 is TGTGCCAGCAGCCGTCCACTCGTCTCTGGAAACACCATATATTTT.